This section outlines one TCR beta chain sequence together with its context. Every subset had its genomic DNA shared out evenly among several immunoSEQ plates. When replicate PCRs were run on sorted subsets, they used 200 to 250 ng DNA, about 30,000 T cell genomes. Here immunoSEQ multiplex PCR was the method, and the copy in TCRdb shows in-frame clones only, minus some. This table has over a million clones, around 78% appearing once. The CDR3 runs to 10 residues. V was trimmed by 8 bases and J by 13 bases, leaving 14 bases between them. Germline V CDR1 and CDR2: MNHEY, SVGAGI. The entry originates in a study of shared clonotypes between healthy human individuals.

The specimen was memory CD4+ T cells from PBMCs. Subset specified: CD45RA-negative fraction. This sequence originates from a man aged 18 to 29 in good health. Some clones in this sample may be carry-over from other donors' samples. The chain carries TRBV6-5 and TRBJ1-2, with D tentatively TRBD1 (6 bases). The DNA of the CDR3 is TGTGCCAGCGGACCGGGGGCGGTCACCTTC. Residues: CASGPGAVTF.